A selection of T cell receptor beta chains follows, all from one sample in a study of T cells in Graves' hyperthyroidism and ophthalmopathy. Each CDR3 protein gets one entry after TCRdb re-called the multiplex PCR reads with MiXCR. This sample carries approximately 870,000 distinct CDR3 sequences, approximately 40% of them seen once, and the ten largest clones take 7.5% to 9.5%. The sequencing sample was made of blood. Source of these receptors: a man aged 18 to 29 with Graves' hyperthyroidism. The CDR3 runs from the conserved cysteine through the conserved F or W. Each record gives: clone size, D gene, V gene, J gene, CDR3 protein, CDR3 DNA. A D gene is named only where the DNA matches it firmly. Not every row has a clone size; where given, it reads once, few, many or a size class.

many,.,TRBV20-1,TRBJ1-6,CSAPSGNSPLHF,TGCAGTGCCCCTAGCGGGAATTCACCCCTCCACTTT
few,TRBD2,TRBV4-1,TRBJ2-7,CASSQEVSGGYEQYF,TGCGCCAGCAGCCAAGAGGTTAGCGGGGGATACGAGCAGTACTTC
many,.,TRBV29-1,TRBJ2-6,CSASTGANVLTF,TGCAGTGCCTCGACTGGGGCCAACGTCCTGACTTTC
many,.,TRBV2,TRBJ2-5,CASSDWVRVETQYF,TGTGCCAGCAGTGATTGGGTCCGAGTGGAGACCCAGTACTTC
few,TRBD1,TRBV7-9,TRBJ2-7,CASSLGTGGLEQYF,TGTGCCAGCAGCTTAGGGACAGGGGGGCTCGAGCAGTACTTC
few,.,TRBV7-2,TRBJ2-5,CASRLGKETQYF,TGTGCCAGCAGACTAGGGAAGGAGACCCAGTACTTC
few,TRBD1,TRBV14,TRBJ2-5,CASESTGTETQYF,TGTGCCAGCGAGTCGACAGGGACCGAGACCCAGTACTTC
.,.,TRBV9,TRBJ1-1,CASSAEPRATGALWEAFF,TGTGCCAGCAGCGCAGAACCCCGAGCGACAGGAGCACTGTGGGAAGCTTTCTTT
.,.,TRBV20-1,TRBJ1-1,CSAFLDRFGEAFF,TGCAGTGCTTTTTTAGACCGATTCGGTGAAGCTTTCTTT
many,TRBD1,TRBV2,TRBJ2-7,CASSGGQGGEQYF,TGTGCCAGCAGTGGGGGACAGGGGGGCGAGCAGTACTTC
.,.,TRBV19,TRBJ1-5,CASSINRSNQPQHF,TGTGCCAGTAGTATTAACAGGAGCAATCAGCCCCAGCATTTT
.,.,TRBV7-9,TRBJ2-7,CASSFPHRAYEQYF,TGTGCCAGCAGCTTTCCCCACCGGGCCTACGAGCAGTACTTC
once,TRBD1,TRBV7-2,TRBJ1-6,CASSTWTGGDLGSPLHF,TGTGCCAGCAGCACCTGGACAGGGGGCGATTTAGGTTCACCCCTCCACTTT
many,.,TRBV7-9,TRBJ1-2,CASSQVRSAGTNYGYTF,TGTGCCAGCAGCCAAGTAAGGAGCGCCGGTACTAACTATGGCTACACCTTC
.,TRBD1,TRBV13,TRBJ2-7,CASGDSSSYEQYF,TGTGCCAGCGGGGACAGTAGCTCCTACGAGCAGTACTTC
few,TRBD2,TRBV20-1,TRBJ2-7,CSAREASGSYEQYF,TGCAGTGCTAGAGAGGCTAGCGGGAGTTACGAGCAGTACTTC
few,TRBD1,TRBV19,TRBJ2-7,CASSIQGAVEQYF,TGTGCCAGTAGTATCCAGGGGGCAGTCGAGCAGTACTTC
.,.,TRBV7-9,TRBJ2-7,CASRYQGEQYF,TGTGCCAGCAGATATCAAGGCGAGCAGTACTTC
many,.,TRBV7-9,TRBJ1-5,CASSLGGYQPQHF,TGTGCCAGCAGCTTAGGTGGCTATCAGCCCCAGCATTTT
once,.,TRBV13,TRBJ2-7,CASSLGDRKFYEQYF,TGTGCCAGCAGCTTAGGCGACAGAAAATTCTACGAGCAGTACTTC
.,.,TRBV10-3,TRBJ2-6,CAISDRHTGEGANVLTF,TGTGCCATCAGTGACAGGCACACCGGGGAGGGGGCCAACGTCCTGACTTTC
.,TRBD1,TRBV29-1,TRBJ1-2,CSARTGSDGYTF,TGCAGCGCTAGGACAGGGAGCGATGGCTACACCTTC
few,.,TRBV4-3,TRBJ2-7,CASSRFQGGGYEQYF,TGCGCCAGCAGCAGGTTCCAAGGGGGTGGCTACGAGCAGTACTTC
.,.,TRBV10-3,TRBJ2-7,CAISMDGTVYEQYF,TGTGCCATCAGCATGGACGGCACCGTCTACGAGCAGTACTTC
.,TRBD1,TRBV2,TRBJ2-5,CAALTSVQGVETQYF,TGTGCCGCCCTAACATCAGTTCAGGGGGTTGAGACCCAGTACTTC
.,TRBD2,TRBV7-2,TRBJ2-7,CAWGGTPYEQYF,TGCGCCTGGGGGGGGACGCCCTACGAGCAGTACTTC
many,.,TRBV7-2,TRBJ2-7,CASSPGGGAYEQYF,TGTGCCAGCAGCCCGGGTGGTGGTGCCTACGAGCAGTACTTC
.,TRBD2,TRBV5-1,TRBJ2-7,CASSYSSGRAGEQYF,TGCGCCAGCAGCTATTCTAGCGGGAGGGCCGGCGAGCAGTACTTC
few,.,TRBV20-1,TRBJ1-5,CSARAREGSNQPQHF,TGCAGTGCTAGAGCTAGGGAGGGAAGCAATCAGCCCCAGCATTTT
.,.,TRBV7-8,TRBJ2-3,CASSLGRSDTQYF,TGTGCCAGCAGCTTAGGGAGATCAGATACGCAGTATTTT
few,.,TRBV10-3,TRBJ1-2,CASRGRQDANYGYTF,TGTGCCAGCAGAGGCCGACAGGATGCTAACTATGGCTACACCTTC
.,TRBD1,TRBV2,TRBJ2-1,CASSDPGTGGDNEQFF,TGTGCCAGCAGTGATCCTGGGACAGGAGGAGACAATGAGCAGTTCTTC
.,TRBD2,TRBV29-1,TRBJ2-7,CSVETPSGSTYEQYF,TGCAGCGTTGAAACCCCTAGCGGGAGCACCTACGAGCAGTACTTC
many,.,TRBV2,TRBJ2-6,CASPGEAGANVLTF,TGTGCCAGCCCAGGGGAGGCTGGGGCCAACGTCCTGACTTTC
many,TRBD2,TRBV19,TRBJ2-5,CASRKRDGTQYF,TGTGCGAGTAGGAAGCGGGATGGGACCCAGTACTTC
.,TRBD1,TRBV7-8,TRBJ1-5,CASSQSPGTGHQPQHF,TGTGCCAGCAGCCAATCCCCGGGGACAGGACATCAGCCCCAGCATTTT
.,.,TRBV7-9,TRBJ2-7,CASSDPFPAYEQYF,TGTGCCAGCAGCGACCCGTTTCCGGCGTACGAGCAGTACTTC
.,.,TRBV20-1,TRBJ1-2,CSARDPRGWRGYTF,TGCAGTGCTAGAGATCCCAGGGGATGGCGAGGCTACACCTTC